The next 23 T cell receptor beta chains were all read from a single sample in a study of blood T cell repertoires in COVID-19. Produced via immunoSEQ multiplex PCR; TCRdb's table is partial and in-frame only. The data show 200,000 or so clones, 70% to 90% seen once. Source material: peripheral blood. The receptors shown here come from a man in his sixties or seventies with active or convalescent COVID-19.

V is TRBV10-1 and J is TRBJ1-1; TRBD1 matches 8 bases. J was trimmed by 3 bases and V by 4 bases; bases with no gene match: 4. This CDR3 is 14 amino acids long. CDR1 WNHNN and CDR2 SYGVQD come from the germline V gene (reference sequence). This CDR3 is CASSAGTGDTEAFF. In DNA form, the CDR3 reads TGCGCCAGCAGTGCCGGGACAGGCGACACTGAAGCTTTCTTT.

CDR3 sequence reads: CASSLMDGAYQPQHF. The CDR3 bases are TGTGCCAGCAGCTTAATGGATGGGGCCTATCAGCCCCAGCATTTT. This chain links TRBV7-6 with TRBJ1-5; D might be TRBD1 (5 bases). This CDR3 region has 15 residues. The germline CDR1 and CDR2 sequences are SGHVS and FNYEAQ. Trimming cost V 2 bases and J 5 bases, with 13 bases left between them.

The genes are TRBV4-3 and TRBJ2-5, with 11 bases identical to TRBD2. CDR3 length equals 16 residues. Per germline, CDR1 LGHNA and CDR2 YSLEER. The trim removed 4 bases at V and 5 bases at J, leaving 9 bases unmatched. The DNA of the CDR3 is TGCGCCAGCAGCCTGGGTAGCGGGGGGGGAGTGGAGACCCAGTACTTC. Its protein is CASSLGSGGGVETQYF.

This chain joins TRBV19 and TRBJ1-6; 8 nucleotides line up with TRBD1. In germline, CDR1 is LNHDA, CDR2 SQIVND (reference sequence). This CDR3 has 15 residues. The J segment lost 5 bases and the V segment lost 7 bases, leaving 7 bases of the junction unmatched. The chain's CDR3 is CASKEDRGNNSPLHF. The CDR3 DNA is TGTGCCAGTAAAGAAGACAGGGGAAATAATTCACCCCTCCACTTT.

V gene TRBV5-1 combines with J gene TRBJ2-5; TRBD1 matches 7 bases. The V gene's germline CDR1 is SGHRS and CDR2 YFSETQ. CDR3 length: 14 amino acids. V trimming: 6 bases; J trimming: 2 bases; junction bases outside the gene matches: 7. Written as DNA, the CDR3 is TGCGCCAGCACCCACCGGGGACAGCAAGAGACCCAGTACTTC. Translated, it gives CASTHRGQQETQYF.

The rearrangement links TRBV6-2 or TRBV6-3 to TRBJ2-1; D possibly corresponds to TRBD2 (5 bases). CDR3 length equals 17 residues. V lost 0 bases to trimming and J lost 7 bases, with 19 bases between them. The germline gives CDR1 MNHEY, CDR2 SVGEGT. The CDR3 DNA reads TGTGCCAGCAGTTACTCGAAAGGAGGTCCGAGAGGTAATGAGCAGTTCTTC. This encodes CASSYSKGGPRGNEQFF.

The chain uses TRBV2 and TRBJ2-7, with 13 positions matching TRBD2. This CDR3 has 17 amino acids. Losses at the gene ends were 6 bases for V and 0 bases for J; bases not matched to a gene: 8. Germline CDR1 reads SNHLY; CDR2 reads FYNNEI. The CDR3 nucleotides are TGTGCCAGCAGCCGAGGACTAGCGGGGGCTCACTCCTACGAGCAGTACTTC. It yields the protein CASSRGLAGAHSYEQYF. Full variable domain (outside the CDR3, taken from reference TRBV2 and TRBJ2-7): EPEVTQTPSHQVTQMGQEVILRCVPISNHLYFYWYRQILGQKVEFLVSFYNNEISEKSEIFDDQFSVERPDGSNFTLKIRSTKLEDSAMYFCASSRGLAGAHSYEQYFGPGTRLTVT.

The genes are TRBV7-2 and TRBJ1-5; 7 bases agree with TRBD1. CDR1 and CDR2 (germline): SGHTA, FQGNSA. The length of the CDR3 is 14 residues. Trimming at V came to 2 bases and at J to 2 bases, leaving 0 bases not matched to a gene. CDR3 bases: TGTGCCAGCAGCTTAACAGGGGGCAATCAGCCCCAGCATTTT. It specifies CASSLTGGNQPQHF.

The rearrangement links TRBV7-8 to TRBJ2-3; a possible D gene is TRBD1 (6 bases). CDR3 length: 17 amino acids. The V gene lost 5 bases and the J gene lost 6 bases, with 24 bases spanning the gap. In germline, CDR1 is SGHVS, CDR2 FQNEAQ. CDR3 coding DNA: TGTGCCAGCAGCCCTCGACGTTTTTGGGACATCTCCGATACGCAGTATTTT. Translation: CASSPRRFWDISDTQYF.

The rearrangement links TRBV2 to TRBJ2-7; 8 positions match TRBD1. Trimming at V came to 5 bases and at J to 2 bases, leaving 5 bases not matched to a gene. The length of the CDR3 is 14 residues. Germline lookup yields CDR1 SNHLY and CDR2 FYNNEI. CDR3 nucleotide sequence: TGTGCCAGCAGTCCAGGACAGGGCCCCTACGAGCAGTACTTC. This codes for CASSPGQGPYEQYF.

This chain joins TRBV10-3 and TRBJ2-5; D gene uncertain. CDR3 size: 14 residues. V was shortened by 10 bases and J by 3 bases, with 18 bases between the two germline ends. CDR1 and CDR2 (germline): ENHRY, SYGVKD. CDR3 amino acids: CATVATAAEETQYF. The CDR3 DNA follows: TGTGCCACCGTGGCCACGGCCGCGGAAGAGACCCAGTACTTC.

This clone has just one count. The chain has TRBV28 and TRBJ2-1; 10 bases are a match to TRBD1. Germline CDR1 and CDR2: MDHEN and SYDVKM. The CDR3 covers 21 residues. With V trimmed by 2 bases and J by 8 bases, 24 bases remained unmatched. CDR3 coding DNA: TGTGCCAGCAGTTTAGAGGCCCAACGACAGGGGGCGTTGGGTTTGATGGATGAGCAGTTCTTC. Protein sequence: CASSLEAQRQGALGLMDEQFF. The variable domain in full, with the rest retrieved from reference TRBV28 and TRBJ2-1, is DVKVTQSSRYLVKRTGEKVFLECVQDMDHENMFWYRQDPGLGLRLIYFSYDVKMKEKGDIPEGYSVSREKKERFSLILESASTNQTSMYLCASSLEAQRQGALGLMDEQFFGPGTRLTVL.

The count of this clone is one. The chain carries TRBV18 and TRBJ2-7; 13 positions agree with TRBD2. Trimming at V came to 3 bases and at J to 2 bases, leaving 4 bases not matched to a gene. The CDR3 loop spans 16 amino acids. Germline V CDR1 and CDR2: KGHSH, LQKENI. CDR3 residues: CASSPPGLAGAYEQYF. CDR3 coding DNA: TGTGCCAGCTCACCCCCCGGACTAGCGGGAGCCTACGAGCAGTACTTC.

This chain uses TRBV7-8 with TRBJ2-1; 7 nucleotides align to TRBD2. V dropped 2 bases and J dropped 7; count of bases not matched to a gene: 11. The germline V gene has CDR1 SGHVS and CDR2 FQNEAQ. This CDR3 is built from 16 residues. Written as DNA, the CDR3 is TGTGCCAGCAGCTTACTCGTAAGCGGGATCGGGAATGAGCAGTTCTTC. It specifies CASSLLVSGIGNEQFF.

V gene TRBV19 combines with J gene TRBJ1-3; D is unclear. V was trimmed by 6 bases and J by 0 bases, leaving 9 bases between them. The germline gives CDR1 LNHDA, CDR2 SQIVND (reference sequence). The CDR3 has 14 residues. CDR3 in DNA: TGTGCCAGTAGGAGAGAAATCTCTGGAAACACCATATATTTT. Its protein product is CASRREISGNTIYF.

This clone was found a few times. V is TRBV5-1 and J is TRBJ2-7, with D maybe TRBD2 (5 bases). Looked up from germline, CDR1 is SGHRS and CDR2 is YFSETQ. The CDR3 runs 14 residues. The V end was cut by 4 bases, the J end by 0 bases, with 11 bases between. The CDR3 region has the DNA TGCGCCAGCAGCCTGACTATCAGCTCCTACGAGCAGTACTTC. Protein sequence: CASSLTISSYEQYF.

In this sample, this clone turned up once. The gene calls are TRBV10-1 and TRBJ2-5, with D perhaps TRBD2 (5 bases). Germline V lookup: CDR1 WNHNN, CDR2 SYGVQD (reference sequence). Deletions cut 4 bases from V and 2 bases from J, with 11 bases between. The CDR3 is 14 amino acids. CDR3 DNA sequence: TGCGCCAGCAGTGGGGGAGAATCGCAAGAGACCCAGTACTTC. This translates into CASSGGESQETQYF.

V usage is TRBV24-1 and J usage is TRBJ2-1; 8 bases line up with TRBD1. V trimming: 3 bases; J trimming: 4 bases; junction bases outside the gene matches: 13. The CDR3 sequence is 18 residues long. Germline CDR1 and CDR2: KGHDR and SFDVKD. The CDR3 DNA is TGTGCCACCAGTGATCCACGGACAGGGTCAGCCAGTTACAATGAGCAGTTCTTC. It encodes CATSDPRTGSASYNEQFF.

The chain recombines TRBV6-4 with TRBJ2-7, with a weak D call TRBD1 (6 bases). V lost 3 bases, J lost 2 bases, and 17 bases lay in between. Per the germline V gene, CDR1 is MRHNA and CDR2 is SNTAGT. The CDR3 has 16 amino acids. The CDR3: CASSEGVRQVTYEQYF. The CDR3 nucleotides are TGTGCCAGCAGTGAGGGGGTTAGACAGGTCACCTACGAGCAGTACTTC.

The gene calls are TRBV5-5 and TRBJ2-2; a possible D gene is TRBD2 (6 bases). CDR1 SGHKS and CDR2 YYEKEE come from the germline V gene (reference sequence). CDR3 size: 17 residues. Trimming stripped 4 bases from V and 6 bases from J, with 22 bases between. CDR3 amino acids: CASSVGGSGLMAGELFF. The CDR3 DNA reads as TGTGCCAGCAGCGTAGGTGGGAGCGGGTTGATGGCCGGGGAGCTGTTTTTT. The variable domain in full, completed from reference TRBV5-5 and TRBJ2-2, reads DAGVTQSPTHLIKTRGQQVTLRCSPISGHKSVSWYQQVLGQGPQFIFQYYEKEERGRGNFPDRFSARQFPNYSSELNVNALLLGDSALYLCASSVGGSGLMAGELFFGEGSRLTVL.

A word on this clone: The same CDR3 arises from other DNA sequences in this sample as well. The rearrangement links TRBV6-5 to TRBJ1-5; D is uncertain. Germline CDR1 and CDR2: MNHEY and SVGAGI. Trimming stripped 2 bases from V and 2 bases from J, with 4 bases between. CDR3 length: 13 residues. CDR3 nucleotides: TGTGCCAGCAGTTACAGAGGCAATCAGCCCCAGCATTTT. Its protein is CASSYRGNQPQHF.

The chain couples TRBV7-2 to TRBJ1-5; D may be TRBD1 (5 bases). Germline lookup yields CDR1 SGHTA and CDR2 FQGNSA. Trimming took off 4 bases at V and 1 base at J, with 8 bases between the two ends. The CDR3 has 14 amino acids. CDR3 in DNA: TGTGCCAGCAGCTCACAGGCGAGCAATCAGCCCCAGCATTTT. Its protein is CASSSQASNQPQHF.

Only one count was recorded for this clone. The V and J genes are TRBV20-1 and TRBJ2-1, with TRBD2 matching 9 bases. Germline V lookup: CDR1 DFQATT, CDR2 SNEGSKA (reference sequence). The CDR3 has 16 amino acids. V was pared by 3 bases and J by 1 base, with 7 bases of the junction left unmatched. The CDR3 is CSASRGGRGSYNEQFF. The CDR3 DNA reads TGCAGTGCTAGTCGTGGCGGGAGGGGATCCTACAATGAGCAGTTCTTC.